This T cell receptor beta chain was retrieved from a study of blood T cell repertoires in COVID-19. Original data processing: Amplification of reference gene primers was used by the study to estimate nucleated cell counts. The assay was immunoSEQ multiplex PCR, and TCRdb's table has in-frame clones only and misses some. V and J calls and clone size are copied from that table; D and trimming were computed from the DNA. There are tens of thousands of clones in the sample; around 80% occur only once, and around 22% lies in the top ten. V lost 6 bases to trimming and J lost 3 bases, with 17 bases between them. Germline loops: CDR1 MDHEN, CDR2 SYDVKM. The CDR3 extends over 16 amino acids. This clone was detected a few times.

This chain joins TRBV28 and TRBJ1-4; D possibly corresponds to TRBD1 (5 bases). This receptor was identified in a woman between 50 and 59 years old with acute or convalescent COVID-19. The specimen sequenced was peripheral blood. CDR3 amino acids: CASSSGGGRSNEKLFF. In nucleotides, the CDR3 is TGTGCCAGCAGCTCCGGGGGGGGTCGGTCTAATGAAAAACTGTTTTTT.